The entry that follows covers one TCR beta chain sequence. Its antigen remains unknown. TCRdb's table, derived via immunoSEQ multiplex PCR, lists solely in-frame clones and lacks some. This sample has around 50,000 clones, with more than 75% found just once. This entry is derived from a study of vaccination effects on CD4 cells after COVID-19. Study overall: Samples came from a couple of convalescent patients 16 days and one week before vaccination. Notes on the study in general: Spike-reactive clones present post-vaccine in convalescents were predominantly new vaccine-induced clones. Late post-vaccination samples showed marked contraction of infection- and vaccine-induced clones.

Viral peptide pools were used in the ViraFEST assay to expand antigen-specific CD4+ T cells, and sequencing came afterward. The authors isolated CD4+ T cells after 10 days of culture. By PCR, the person was confirmed to have had SARS-CoV-2 infection between March and December 2020. Every well got over 1.5 million PBMC, which were grown with about 10 IU/ml IL-2 and about 9.7 ug/ml peptides. The TCR originated in a human donor who had a prior SARS-CoV-2 infection. The material sequenced was CD4+ T cells from PBMCs cultured with HIV peptides, taken before COVID-19 vaccination. As for subset: HIV-1 Nef peptide pool negative control/reference culture.

CDR3 coding DNA: TGCGCCAGCAGCTGGGGGGTCGCGGGAGATGGGTACAATGAGCAGTTCTTC. Translation gives CASSWGVAGDGYNEQFF. The rearrangement links TRBV5-1 to TRBJ2-1, with 7 bases fitting TRBD2. CDR3 length equals 17 residues. Per germline, CDR1 SGHRS and CDR2 YFSETQ. V gave up 3 bases and J gave up 4 bases; unmatched junction bases: 13. Drawing the rest from reference TRBV5-1 and TRBJ2-1, the complete variable domain is KAGVTQTPRYLIKTRGQQVTLSCSPISGHRSVSWYQQTPGQGLQFLFEYFSETQRNKGNFPGRFSGRQFSNSRSEMNVSTLELGDSALYLCASSWGVAGDGYNEQFFGPGTRLTVL.